Listed here are 29 T cell receptor beta chains from one sample, sequenced in a study of blood T cell repertoires in COVID-19. Sequencing was performed with immunoSEQ multiplex PCR; in TCRdb, only in-frame clones are kept and a portion is missing. The table shows about 130,000 clones, with 74% occurring only once. The source material was peripheral blood. These receptor sequences come from a man between 60 and 70 years old with acute or convalescent COVID-19.

V gene TRBV5-6 combines with J gene TRBJ2-1, with D possibly being TRBD1 (6 bases). The germline gives CDR1 SGHDT, CDR2 YYEEEE. This CDR3 has 13 amino acids. V was pared by 2 bases and J by 5 bases, with 8 bases between. This chain's CDR3 is CASSFQGNNEQFF. The CDR3 DNA sequence: TGTGCCAGCAGCTTTCAGGGGAACAATGAGCAGTTCTTC. Variable domain in full (rest from reference TRBV5-6 and TRBJ2-1): DAGVTQSPTHLIKTRGQQVTLRCSPKSGHDTVSWYQQALGQGPQFIFQYYEEEERQRGNFPDRFSGHQFPNYSSELNVNALLLGDSALYLCASSFQGNNEQFFGPGTRLTVL.

This clone has more than one count but fewer than ten. The rearrangement joins TRBV24-1 to TRBJ1-2; 10 bases match TRBD1. The CDR3 has 16 residues. Losses at the gene ends were 3 bases for V and 4 bases for J; bases not matched to a gene: 7. Germline lookup yields CDR1 KGHDR and CDR2 SFDVKD. Here the CDR3 DNA reads TGTGCCACCAGTGATCATGCCGGGACAGGGGTCTATGGCTACACCTTC. Amino acids: CATSDHAGTGVYGYTF.

This clone was counted a few times. The J gene is TRBJ1-5, the V gene TRBV27; D may be TRBD1 (6 bases). In germline, CDR1 is MNHEY, CDR2 SMNVEV (reference sequence). The CDR3 totals 14 residues. V lost 2 bases and J lost 2, with 7 bases in between. For the CDR3, the DNA is TGTGCCAGCAGTTTAGCAGGGGGCAATCAGCCCCAGCATTTT. Its protein is CASSLAGGNQPQHF.

V is TRBV9 and J is TRBJ1-4; D might be TRBD1 (5 bases). The CDR3 spans 16 residues. The germline gives CDR1 SGDLS, CDR2 YYNGEE. V gave up 4 bases and J gave up 4 bases, with 17 bases separating them. This CDR3 reads CASSPPRTWGNEKLFF. In nucleotides, the CDR3 is TGTGCCAGCAGCCCGCCTCGGACATGGGGTAATGAAAAACTGTTTTTT.

This chain joins TRBV6-1 and TRBJ1-1; no firm D call. Germline V gene lookup returns CDR1 MNHNS and CDR2 SASEGT. This CDR3 has 14 amino acids. V lost 2 bases and J lost 1, with 8 bases in between. The CDR3 nucleotides are TGTGCCAGCAGTGAATCGAATAGGAACACTGAAGCTTTCTTT. This encodes CASSESNRNTEAFF.

V gene TRBV2 combines with J gene TRBJ2-3; 14 nucleotides agree with TRBD2. CDR3 length: 16 residues. Germline V gene data show CDR1 as SNHLY and CDR2 as FYNNEI. V was clipped by 7 bases and J by 2 bases; unmatched bases: 5. The CDR3 is CASTKTSGGVTDTQYF. The CDR3 DNA reads as TGTGCCAGCACCAAGACTAGCGGGGGGGTCACAGATACGCAGTATTTT.

The rearrangement uses TRBV18 and TRBJ2-7; TRBD2 matches 8 bases. There are 13 residues in the CDR3. Germline assignment: CDR1 KGHSH and CDR2 LQKENI. Trimming removed 3 bases from V and 3 bases from J; junction bases left unmatched: 1. The CDR3 sequence is CASSPGLDYEQYF. CDR3 in DNA: TGTGCCAGCTCACCGGGACTAGACTACGAGCAGTACTTC.

V and J are TRBV2 and TRBJ1-4, with D possibly TRBD1 on 6 matching bases. The CDR3 runs 15 residues. The germline V gene encodes CDR1 SNHLY and CDR2 FYNNEI. The germline V and J ends were trimmed by 6 bases and 2 bases, with 13 bases remaining between them. Written as DNA, the CDR3 is TGTGCCAGCAGGCTCCAGGGGATTACTAATGAAAAACTGTTTTTT. Protein sequence: CASRLQGITNEKLFF.

The chain uses TRBV5-1 and TRBJ2-1; tentative D call: TRBD2 (6 bases). This CDR3 has 17 amino acids. With 4 bases removed from V and 6 bases from J, the gap between germline ends came to 23 bases. Germline CDR1 reads SGHRS; CDR2 reads YFSETQ. Here the CDR3 DNA reads TGCGCCAGCAGCAATGCCCCCTCTACGACCGGGGGCAATGAGCAGTTCTTC. This sequence encodes CASSNAPSTTGGNEQFF.

The chain is built from TRBV11-2 and TRBJ2-3, with D tentatively TRBD1 (6 bases). Germline V gene lookup returns CDR1 SGHAT and CDR2 FQNNGV. V gave up 2 bases and J gave up 4 bases, with 7 bases separating them. This CDR3 spans 13 amino acids. The CDR3 reads CASSLWGPDTQYF. CDR3 in DNA: TGTGCCAGCAGCTTATGGGGGCCAGATACGCAGTATTTT.

The chain employs TRBV10-1 and TRBJ2-7, with a weak D call TRBD1 (5 bases). The CDR3 runs 15 residues. Per germline, CDR1 WNHNN and CDR2 SYGVQD (reference sequence). Trimming removed 6 bases at V and 1 base at J, with 16 bases between. This CDR3 reads CASSDIGQGSYEQYF. Written as DNA, the CDR3 is TGCGCCAGCAGCGACATTGGTCAGGGATCCTACGAGCAGTACTTC.

This clone appeared once. The CDR3 reads CASSSDIAYGYTF. In DNA form, the CDR3 reads TGTGCCAGCAGCTCGGACATAGCCTATGGCTACACCTTC. The chain employs TRBV5-5 and TRBJ1-2; TRBD1 is a possible D gene (5 bases). Trimming took 3 bases from V and 4 from J, leaving 10 bases between them. Germline CDR1 reads SGHKS; CDR2 reads YYEKEE (reference sequence). CDR3 size: 13 residues.

As to this clone: The sample contains more than one DNA sequence encoding this CDR3. The chain combines TRBV11-3 with TRBJ1-1; TRBD1 matches at 7 bases. The V gene end was trimmed by 6 bases and the J gene end by 1 base; junction bases not matched to a gene: 2. The CDR3 extends over 13 amino acids. Germline CDR1 SGHNT, CDR2 YENEEA. The CDR3 sequence is CASSRDRNTEAFF. DNA of the CDR3: TGTGCCAGCAGTCGGGACAGGAACACTGAAGCTTTCTTT.

This clone was found a few times. This chain joins TRBV6-5 and TRBJ1-2; 7 bases align to TRBD1. V lost 0 bases to trimming and J lost 8 bases; unmatched junction nucleotides: 6. Germline values: CDR1 MNHEY, CDR2 SVGAGI. This CDR3 is 14 amino acids long. Here the CDR3 DNA reads TGTGCCAGCAGTTACTCCGACAGGGCGGGAGGCTACACCTTC. Protein: CASSYSDRAGGYTF.

The genes are TRBV18 and TRBJ1-2; 7 bases are a match to TRBD1. Per the germline V gene, CDR1 is KGHSH and CDR2 is LQKENI. CDR3 length equals 13 residues. V lost 6 bases to trimming and J lost 4 bases; unmatched junction nucleotides: 5. CDR3 protein: CASSRQGGYGYTF. In DNA form, the CDR3 reads TGTGCCAGCTCGCGACAGGGCGGCTATGGCTACACCTTC.

The CDR3 nucleotides are TGTGCCAGCAGCCACGGGTCGGCGCAATCCCCGGAAAAGACCCAGTACTTC. It encodes CASSHGSAQSPEKTQYF. This chain connects TRBV9 to TRBJ2-5, with D unclear. The CDR3 length is 17 residues. Trimming took 4 bases from V and 6 from J, leaving 25 bases between them. The germline CDR1 and CDR2 sequences are SGDLS and YYNGEE.

The sample holds a few counts of this clone. The gene calls are TRBV3-1 (or the pseudogene TRBV3-2) and TRBJ2-1, with D uncertain. The CDR3 has 14 residues. Germline CDR1 and CDR2: LGHDT and YNNKEL (reference sequence). The V end lost 0 bases, the J end lost 11 bases, and 14 bases lay between the germline ends. The CDR3 DNA is TGTGCCAGCAGCCAAGAAAATGGGCAGGTTAAGCAGTTCTTC. Protein: CASSQENGQVKQFF.

This clone was detected a few times. This rearrangement joins TRBV4-2 to TRBJ1-1, with TRBD1 as a possible D gene (5 bases). The length of the CDR3 is 16 residues. Germline CDR1 and CDR2: LGHNA and YNFKEQ. Trimming stripped 0 bases from V and 1 base from J, with 12 bases between. For the CDR3, the DNA is TGTGCCAGCAGCCAAGAGAAGGGGAGGAGGAACACTGAAGCTTTCTTT. Encoded protein: CASSQEKGRRNTEAFF.

The V and J genes are TRBV14 and TRBJ1-1; TRBD1 might be the D (5 bases). This CDR3 is built from 15 residues. Trimming cost V 1 base and J 2 bases, with 11 bases left between them. Per the germline V gene, CDR1 is SGHDN and CDR2 is FVKESK. CDR3 DNA sequence: TGTGCCAGCAGCCAAGTTGGGAGGACAAACACTGAAGCTTTCTTT. Amino acids: CASSQVGRTNTEAFF.

The gene calls are TRBV30 and TRBJ2-3; D ambiguous. The germline V and J ends were trimmed by 0 bases and 3 bases, with 10 bases remaining between them. CDR1 is GTSNPN and CDR2 is SVGIG in the germline V gene (reference sequence). The CDR3 sequence is 14 residues long. The CDR3 DNA follows: TGTGCCTGGAGTGTACTGAGTATGACAGATACGCAGTATTTT. It yields the protein CAWSVLSMTDTQYF. Variable domain in full (rest from reference TRBV30 and TRBJ2-3): SQTIHQWPATLVQPVGSPLSLECTVEGTSNPNLYWYRQAAGRGLQLLFYSVGIGQISSEVPQNLSASRPQDRQFILSSKKLLLSDSGFYLCAWSVLSMTDTQYFGPGTRLTVL.

The chain employs TRBV5-1 and TRBJ1-5, with a tentative D call TRBD1 (6 bases). The length of the CDR3 is 14 residues. Per the germline V gene, CDR1 is SGHRS and CDR2 is YFSETQ. V was cut by 4 bases and J by 6 bases, with 14 bases left in between. The CDR3 sequence is CASSADRNGQPQHF. The CDR3 nucleotides read TGCGCCAGCAGCGCCGACAGGAACGGTCAGCCCCAGCATTTT. Full variable domain (outside the CDR3, taken from reference TRBV5-1 and TRBJ1-5): KAGVTQTPRYLIKTRGQQVTLSCSPISGHRSVSWYQQTPGQGLQFLFEYFSETQRNKGNFPGRFSGRQFSNSRSEMNVSTLELGDSALYLCASSADRNGQPQHFGDGTRLSIL.

This clone showed up just a few times. This chain uses TRBV5-8 with TRBJ1-1; D gene unclear. There are 14 residues in the CDR3. CDR1 is SGHTS and CDR2 is YDEGEE in the germline V gene. V lost 4 bases and J 5 bases, leaving 15 bases between the germline ends. The CDR3 DNA is TGTGCCAGCAGCCCGAACGGGGAGAGGACTGAAGCTTTCTTT. Translation gives CASSPNGERTEAFF.

The chain combines TRBV18 with TRBJ2-7; no reliable D call. V lost 0 bases and J 2 bases, leaving 5 bases between the germline ends. Germline V gives CDR1 KGHSH, CDR2 LQKENI. The CDR3 loop spans 13 amino acids. The CDR3 nucleotides are TGTGCCAGCTCACCACCAACTGCCTACGAGCAGTACTTC. Encoded protein: CASSPPTAYEQYF.

J is TRBJ1-1 and V is TRBV11-2, with TRBD1 as a possible D gene (6 bases). Germline lookup yields CDR1 SGHAT and CDR2 FQNNGV. V was pared by 7 bases and J by 2 bases, with 17 bases between. The CDR3 runs 15 residues. In DNA form, the CDR3 reads TGTGCCAGCACCTTCTCCCAGGGGCTTAACACTGAAGCTTTCTTT. The encoded protein is CASTFSQGLNTEAFF.

The CDR3 sequence is CASKGHRDSEAFF. CDR3 bases: TGTGCCAGCAAGGGACACAGAGATTCTGAAGCTTTCTTT. This rearrangement joins TRBV7-3 to TRBJ1-1, with D perhaps TRBD1 (6 bases). CDR1 is SGHTA and CDR2 is FQGTGA in the germline V gene. This CDR3 comprises 13 residues. Between the trimmed V and J ends, which lost 7 bases and 6 bases, there was a span of 15 bases.

The V and J genes are TRBV6-1 and TRBJ1-2, with D maybe TRBD1 (6 bases). Germline lookup yields CDR1 MNHNS and CDR2 SASEGT. V shed 3 bases and J shed 4 bases, with 15 bases lying between them. The CDR3 has 15 residues. Here the CDR3 reads CASSENRATPYGYTF. The CDR3 region has the DNA TGTGCCAGCAGTGAGAACAGGGCTACTCCCTATGGCTACACCTTC.

This clone was counted a few times. The rearrangement uses TRBV5-3 and TRBJ1-4; TRBD1 agrees at 9 bases. TRBV5-3 is an open reading frame whose function is uncertain. CDR3 length equals 15 residues. The J segment lost 4 bases and the V segment lost 4 bases, leaving 5 bases of the junction unmatched. DNA for the CDR3: TGTGCCAGAAGCCCCTGGGGACAGGGTAATGAAAAACTGTTTTTT. Translating it yields CARSPWGQGNEKLFF.

The CDR3 spells CASSRAGDGYTF. The CDR3, as DNA: TGCGCCAGCAGTCGGGCAGGGGATGGCTACACCTTC. The V gene is TRBV10-2, the J gene TRBJ1-2; D is possibly TRBD1 (6 bases). Trimming pared 5 bases from V and 6 bases from J, leaving 10 bases between. Germline CDR1 is WSHSY and CDR2 is SAAADI. The CDR3 contains 12 residues.

V and J are TRBV7-8 and TRBJ2-1, with a possible D match to TRBD2 (5 bases). V shed 2 bases and J shed 5 bases, with 13 bases lying between them. This CDR3 has 15 residues. Germline CDR1 reads SGHVS; CDR2 reads FQNEAQ. The CDR3: CASSLRFGRDNEQFF. The CDR3, as DNA: TGTGCCAGCAGCTTACGTTTCGGGCGGGACAATGAGCAGTTCTTC.